Listed below are T cell receptor beta chains from one sample, sequenced in a study of blood T cell repertoires in COVID-19. The repertoire was sequenced with immunoSEQ multiplex PCR; TCRdb's copy has only in-frame clones and lacks some. The sample carries some 110,000 clones, roughly nine tenths recorded once. The specimen was peripheral blood. All receptors derive from a human donor in a cohort sampled during active COVID-19. CDR3s include the opening cysteine and the closing phenylalanine or tryptophan. Each record gives: V gene, J gene, clone size, D gene, CDR3 DNA, CDR3 protein. A D gene is named only where the DNA matches it firmly. Not every row has a clone size; where given, it reads once, few, many or a size class.

>TRBV5-4|TRBJ2-5|NA|NA
TGTGCCAGCAGCTTGGACTGGGAGGAGACCCAGTACTTC
CASSLDWEETQYF
>TRBV27|TRBJ1-3|NA|NA
TGTGCCAGCAGTGAACAAGACTCTGGAAACACCATATATTTT
CASSEQDSGNTIYF
>TRBV9|TRBJ2-1|NA|TRBD2
TGTGCCAGCAGCTTTAGTGGGGGACTAGCCGTTGAGCAGTTCTTC
CASSFSGGLAVEQFF
>TRBV5-1|TRBJ1-1|NA|NA
TGCGCCAGCTCTTCGACAGGTAGGAACACTGAAGCTTTCTTT
CASSSTGRNTEAFF
>TRBV24-1|TRBJ2-3|NA|NA
TGTGCCACTTTAGCGGAGAGCACAGATACGCAGTATTTT
CATLAESTDTQYF
>TRBV28|TRBJ2-5|NA|TRBD2
TGTGCCAGCAGTGGGACTAGCGGGAGTATGGGAGAGACCCAGTACTTC
CASSGTSGSMGETQYF
>TRBV3-1/TRBV3-2|TRBJ2-1|NA|NA
TGTGCCAGCAGCCAAGATAGTGGGCGGGAAGGTGAGCAGTTCTTC
CASSQDSGREGEQFF
>TRBV18|TRBJ2-3|NA|NA
TGTGCCAGCTCACCAAGCAGCACAGATACGCAGTATTTT
CASSPSSTDTQYF
>TRBV4-1|TRBJ2-5|NA|TRBD2
TGCGCCAGCAGCCACATAGCGGGGGGGCGCCAAGAGACCCAGTACTTC
CASSHIAGGRQETQYF
>TRBV7-8|TRBJ2-6|NA|NA
TGTGCCAGCAGCCCCGTGGCCCCCTCTGGGGCCAACGTCCTGACTTTC
CASSPVAPSGANVLTF
>TRBV12-3/TRBV12-4|TRBJ2-3|once|NA
TGTGCCAGCAGTTTCCCCCTCCTTGATACGCAGTATTTT
CASSFPLLDTQYF
>TRBV30|TRBJ2-2|NA|NA
TGTGCCTGGAGTACTATTCACACCGGGGAGCTGTTTTTT
CAWSTIHTGELFF
>TRBV4-1|TRBJ2-1|NA|TRBD2
TGCGCCAGCAGCCAAGATCCCGGGGGGGCCTACAATGAGCAGTTCTTC
CASSQDPGGAYNEQFF
>TRBV6-5|TRBJ2-2|NA|NA
TGTGCCAGCAGGGCAGGATCTGACACCGGGGAGCTGTTTTTT
CASRAGSDTGELFF
>TRBV7-9|TRBJ2-7|NA|TRBD2
TGTGCCAGCAGCCCTCAGTGGCGGGAGACCTCCTACGAGCAGTACTTC
CASSPQWRETSYEQYF
>TRBV12-3/TRBV12-4|TRBJ1-1|NA|NA
TGTGCCAGCAGTCCACGAGGGACTGAAGCTTTCTTT
CASSPRGTEAFF
>TRBV5-1|TRBJ1-4|NA|TRBD1
TGCGCCAGCAGCCGTCAGGGGGATAATGAAAAACTGTTTTTT
CASSRQGDNEKLFF
>TRBV7-2|TRBJ2-3|NA|NA
TGTGCCAGCAGCTTAGGGTGGGGCGGTAGCACAGATACGCAGTATTTT
CASSLGWGGSTDTQYF
>TRBV20-1|TRBJ2-5|NA|NA
TGCAGTGGTAACGCGCGAGAGACCCAGTACTTC
CSGNARETQYF
>TRBV15|TRBJ2-1|NA|TRBD2
TGTGCCACCAGCACAATGCTCATACTAGCGGGAGGCAGGAATGAGCAGTTCTTC
CATSTMLILAGGRNEQFF
>TRBV6-6|TRBJ1-4|once|NA
TGTGCCAGCAGGCCACAGGGTTTAAACGAAAAACTGTTTTTT
CASRPQGLNEKLFF
>TRBV12-3/TRBV12-4|TRBJ2-5|NA|NA
TGTGCCAGCAGACTGAGGTACCAAGAGACCCAGTACTTC
CASRLRYQETQYF
>TRBV4-1|TRBJ2-3|NA|TRBD2
TGCGCCAGCAGCCAAGCCCCGACTAGCCCCAGCACAGATACGCAGTATTTT
CASSQAPTSPSTDTQYF
>TRBV29-1|TRBJ1-3|NA|TRBD1
TGCAGCGTTGCAGGACAGGGAGGTGGAAACACCATATATTTT
CSVAGQGGGNTIYF
>TRBV7-8|TRBJ1-2|NA|TRBD1
TGTGCCAGCAGCTTAGGAGGACAGGGGGTTTACGGCTACACCTTC
CASSLGGQGVYGYTF